The 32 T cell receptor beta chains listed next were all sequenced from one sample in a study of cytomegalovirus exposure and HLA in healthy donors. The PCR was carried out with 60 Vbeta primers and 13 Jbeta primers. The assay was immunoSEQ multiplex PCR, and TCRdb's table has in-frame clones only and misses some. The sample yields some 130,000 clones, 73% seen once. The sequenced material came from PBMCs. The receptors come from a woman aged 40 to 50 in good health and CMV-seronegative.

This chain connects TRBV5-1 to TRBJ2-3; 9 nucleotides agree with TRBD2. CDR3 size: 16 residues. Germline CDR1 is SGHRS and CDR2 is YFSETQ. V shed 2 bases, J shed 3 bases, and the junction held 7 bases outside the gene matches. The CDR3 DNA reads TGCGCCAGCAGCTTCGGGAGCGGGGGGCGAACAGATACGCAGTATTTT. It yields the protein CASSFGSGGRTDTQYF.

V and J are TRBV7-9 and TRBJ1-1, with no clear D. Germline values: CDR1 SEHNR, CDR2 FQNEAQ (reference sequence). CDR3 size: 15 residues. The V end was cut by 1 base, the J end by 3 bases, with 12 bases between. DNA for the CDR3: TGTGCCAGCAGCTTAGGAGGCCTCCGGGACACTGAAGCTTTCTTT. Encoded protein: CASSLGGLRDTEAFF.

The genes are TRBV18 and TRBJ1-1; D not certain. The CDR3 totals 13 residues. V lost 3 bases and J lost 2, with 7 bases in between. Looked up from germline, CDR1 is KGHSH and CDR2 is LQKENI. CDR3 coding DNA: TGTGCCAGCTCACCGGGCCTCAACACTGAAGCTTTCTTT. Translation: CASSPGLNTEAFF.

The chain employs TRBV6-5 and TRBJ2-3; possible D gene TRBD1, 6 bases. The ends were cut back, 6 bases at V and 7 bases at J, with 11 bases in the middle. The germline CDR1 and CDR2 sequences are MNHEY and SVGAGI. The CDR3 covers 12 residues. This CDR3 reads CASRAQGYTQYF. The CDR3 DNA sequence: TGTGCCAGCAGGGCACAGGGCTATACGCAGTATTTT.

This clone was seen once. The rearrangement links TRBV4-3 to TRBJ1-1; D perhaps matches TRBD1 (6 bases). V was shortened by 0 bases and J by 1 base, with 12 bases between the two germline ends. CDR3 length: 16 amino acids. The germline CDR1 and CDR2 sequences are LGHNA and YSLEER. CDR3 DNA sequence: TGCGCCAGCAGCCAAGACCCGACAGGTACGAACACTGAAGCTTTCTTT. Its translation is CASSQDPTGTNTEAFF.

This chain uses TRBV15 with TRBJ1-1, with D perhaps TRBD1 (5 bases). CDR3 length equals 16 residues. Germline CDR1 is LNHNV and CDR2 is YYDKDF (reference sequence). Deletions cut 3 bases from V and 4 bases from J, with 18 bases between. CDR3 region: CATSSRFGRGGTEAFF. The CDR3 DNA reads TGTGCCACCAGCAGTCGCTTCGGGAGGGGAGGCACTGAAGCTTTCTTT.

The chain couples TRBV4-1 to TRBJ2-1, with 10 bases lining up with TRBD2. CDR3 length equals 16 residues. Trimming cost V 1 base and J 5 bases; bases outside gene matches: 5. Per the germline V gene, CDR1 is MGHRA and CDR2 is YSYEKL. The chain's CDR3 is CASSQAASGGHNEQFF. The CDR3 DNA follows: TGCGCCAGCAGCCAAGCGGCTAGCGGGGGCCACAATGAGCAGTTCTTC.

This clone was observed a handful of times. This chain links TRBV4-3 with TRBJ1-2, with 8 positions matching TRBD1. The V gene end was trimmed by 4 bases and the J gene end by 4 bases; junction bases not matched to a gene: 5. CDR1 is LGHNA, CDR2 YSLEER, per germline. CDR3 length: 14 residues. Written as DNA, the CDR3 is TGCGCCAGCAGCCCCGACAGGGGCGTCTATGGCTACACCTTC. Protein sequence: CASSPDRGVYGYTF.

The gene calls are TRBV12-5 and TRBJ2-7, with 7 bases aligning to TRBD2. The V segment lost 11 bases and the J segment 3 bases; nucleotides outside the gene matches: 7. CDR1 and CDR2 (germline): LGHNT, FRNRAP. The CDR3 loop spans 12 amino acids. CDR3 sequence (DNA): TGTGCTCTCGGGGGGAGCGACTACGAGCAGTACTTC. This translates into CALGGSDYEQYF. Complete variable domain (other parts from reference TRBV12-5 and TRBJ2-7): DARVTQTPRHKVTEMGQEVTMRCQPILGHNTVFWYRQTMMQGLELLAYFRNRAPLDDSGMPKDRFSAEMPDATLATLKIQPSEPRDSAVYFCALGGSDYEQYFGPGTRLTVT.

The chain recombines TRBV21-1 with TRBJ2-3; the tabulated D call, TRBD1, remains unverified against the DNA. TRBV21-1 is a pseudogene locus. The CDR3 extends over 14 amino acids. The CDR3 here is CASSKPGQGETQYF. The DNA for the CDR3 is TGTGCCAGCAGCAAGCCGGGACAGGGTGAGACGCAGTATTTT.

The J gene is TRBJ1-6, the V gene TRBV4-1, with 7 bases fitting TRBD1. V dropped 4 bases and J dropped 10; count of bases not matched to a gene: 7. CDR1 and CDR2 (germline): MGHRA, YSYEKL. The CDR3 consists of 14 residues. The CDR3 DNA reads TGCGCCAGCAGCCTTGCCGGGACAGAATCACCCCTCCACTTT. This codes for CASSLAGTESPLHF.

The chain links TRBV27 to TRBJ2-5, with TRBD2 as a possible D gene (6 bases). The CDR3 is made up of 14 amino acids. Trimming took off 6 bases at V and 4 bases at J, with 15 bases between the two ends. In germline, CDR1 is MNHEY, CDR2 SMNVEV (reference sequence). The CDR3 reads CASRRLERTETQYF. CDR3 nucleotide sequence: TGTGCCAGCAGAAGACTAGAGAGGACAGAGACCCAGTACTTC.

This clone has just one count. V and J are TRBV5-1 and TRBJ2-3; 8 bases are shared with TRBD2. Germline assignment: CDR1 SGHRS and CDR2 YFSETQ. Trimming took 2 bases from V and 3 from J; bases not matched to a gene: 5. CDR3 length equals 15 residues. CDR3 in DNA: TGCGCCAGCAGCTTACTAGCGGTGGAAACAGATACGCAGTATTTT. It yields the protein CASSLLAVETDTQYF.

The chain has TRBV9 and TRBJ1-2; D unclear. The CDR3 covers 15 residues. The ends were cut back, 7 bases at V and 4 bases at J, with 20 bases in the middle. Germline CDR1 is SGDLS and CDR2 is YYNGEE. The DNA of the CDR3 is TGTGCCAGCGGGCCAATGGGCAGCCCAACCTATGGCTACACCTTC. Its translation: CASGPMGSPTYGYTF.

CDR3: CASSLTTGDTGELFF. The CDR3 nucleotides read TGCGCCAGCAGCTTGACCACAGGTGACACCGGGGAGCTGTTTTTT. This chain links TRBV5-1 with TRBJ2-2; D might be TRBD1 (5 bases). The CDR3 is 15 residues long. V was cut by 1 base and J by 3 bases, with 10 bases left in between. Germline CDR1 is SGHRS and CDR2 is YFSETQ.

The chain has TRBV6-6 and TRBJ2-2; tentatively, D is TRBD2 (5 bases). The CDR3 extends over 14 amino acids. V shed 5 bases and J shed 6 bases, with 13 bases lying between them. Germline CDR1 reads MNHNY; CDR2 reads SVGAGI (reference sequence). CDR3 sequence reads: CASSQIRESGELFF. CDR3 DNA sequence: TGTGCCAGCAGTCAAATACGGGAATCCGGGGAGCTGTTTTTT.

This clone was seen only once. The rearrangement joins TRBV9 to TRBJ2-5, with 11 bases matching TRBD2. Per germline, CDR1 SGDLS and CDR2 YYNGEE. Trimming took 0 bases from V and 2 from J; bases not matched to a gene: 12. This CDR3 is 19 amino acids long. For the CDR3, the DNA is TGTGCCAGCAGCGTAGGATTAGTGCGACTAGCGGGGACACAAGAGACCCAGTACTTC. The encoded protein is CASSVGLVRLAGTQETQYF.

This chain connects TRBV7-9 to TRBJ2-2; TRBD1 matches at 7 bases. The CDR3 covers 15 residues. In germline, CDR1 is SEHNR, CDR2 FQNEAQ (reference sequence). The V and J ends lost 6 bases and 7 bases, in that order; junction bases with no gene match: 11. The CDR3 DNA reads TGTGCCAGCAGACCAACTCGACAGGGTATCGGGGAGCTGTTTTTT. This gives the protein CASRPTRQGIGELFF.

V gene TRBV19 combines with J gene TRBJ1-2; no firm D call. Between the trimmed V and J ends, which lost 2 bases and 6 bases, there was a span of 7 bases. The germline V gene encodes CDR1 LNHDA and CDR2 SQIVND (reference sequence). The CDR3 is 12 amino acids. In DNA, the CDR3 is TGTGCCAGTAGTATACGGGGTGATGGCTACACCTTC. Translation gives CASSIRGDGYTF.

V is TRBV7-2 and J is TRBJ1-3; no reliable D call. The CDR3 sequence is 15 residues long. V was pared by 5 bases and J by 2 bases, with 13 bases between. The germline V gene has CDR1 SGHTA and CDR2 FQGNSA. As DNA, the CDR3 is TGTGCCAGCAGCCCCCGCGGGGATCCTGGAAACACCATATATTTT. Protein: CASSPRGDPGNTIYF. Filled out from reference TRBV7-2 and TRBJ1-3, the complete variable domain reads GAGVSQSPSNKVTEKGKDVELRCDPISGHTALYWYRQSLGQGLEFLIYFQGNSAPDKSGLPSDRFSAERTGGSVSTLTIQRTQQEDSAVYLCASSPRGDPGNTIYFGEGSWLTVV.

Worth noting for this clone: Other DNA sequences in this specimen translate into the identical CDR3. This rearrangement joins TRBV27 to TRBJ1-5, with 7 bases matching TRBD1. J lost 4 bases, V lost 8 bases, and 2 bases had no gene match. Germline V lookup: CDR1 MNHEY, CDR2 SMNVEV (reference sequence). This CDR3 is built from 12 residues. CDR3 residues: CASRQGNQPQHF. The CDR3, as DNA: TGTGCCAGCCGACAGGGTAATCAGCCCCAGCATTTT.

V and J are TRBV7-2 and TRBJ2-5, with TRBD1 matching 8 bases. CDR3 length equals 15 residues. Per the germline V gene, CDR1 is SGHTA and CDR2 is FQGNSA. With V trimmed by 5 bases and J by 3 bases, 8 bases remained unmatched. For the CDR3, the DNA is TGTGCCAGCAGCCCCTCCGGGACAGGAAAAGAGACCCAGTACTTC. This codes for CASSPSGTGKETQYF.

J is TRBJ1-1 and V is TRBV5-4, with a weak D call TRBD1 (5 bases). Germline V gene data show CDR1 as SGHNT and CDR2 as YYREEE (reference sequence). The CDR3 is 13 residues long. Deletions cut 4 bases from V and 4 bases from J, with 11 bases between. Here the CDR3 reads CASSAGRGTEAFF. The CDR3 DNA is TGTGCCAGCAGCGCGGGGAGGGGCACTGAAGCTTTCTTT.

The chain is built from TRBV6-5 and TRBJ2-2, with TRBD1 matching 7 bases. The V gene's germline CDR1 is MNHEY and CDR2 SVGAGI. This CDR3 is 14 amino acids long. V lost 6 bases, J lost 7 bases, and 8 bases stayed unmatched. CDR3 residues: CASSSTGVGGELFF. CDR3 nucleotide sequence: TGTGCCAGCAGCTCAACAGGGGTGGGCGGGGAGCTGTTTTTT.

A few counts support this clone. V gene TRBV4-1 combines with J gene TRBJ1-5; D is uncertain. The CDR3 totals 15 residues. V was shortened by 0 bases and J by 4 bases, with 10 bases between the two germline ends. Looked up from germline, CDR1 is MGHRA and CDR2 is YSYEKL. CDR3 nucleotide sequence: TGCGCCAGCAGCCAAGAGTACGAGATTAATCAGCCCCAGCATTTT. Protein product: CASSQEYEINQPQHF.

As for this clone: One end of the junction fails to match germline, which may point to a read error. V usage is TRBV7-9 and J usage is TRBJ1-2, with 7 positions matching TRBD1. The CDR3 is 14 residues long. The germline V gene has CDR1 SEHNR and CDR2 FQNEAQ (reference sequence). The CDR3 DNA reads TGTTCCAGCAGCTCAACAACAGGGGACTATGGCTACACCTTC. Amino acids: CSSSSTTGDYGYTF.

The chain uses TRBV6-1 and TRBJ2-7, with D possibly being TRBD2 (5 bases). Looked up from germline, CDR1 is MNHNS and CDR2 is SASEGT. V dropped 5 bases and J dropped 4 bases, with 12 bases sitting between them. The CDR3 covers 13 residues. The CDR3 coding sequence is TGTGCCAGCAGTCGGGATTCTAAATACGAGCAGTACTTC. Protein: CASSRDSKYEQYF.

V usage is TRBV5-1 and J usage is TRBJ1-2, with D tentatively TRBD1 (6 bases). This CDR3 has 14 residues. Germline V gene lookup returns CDR1 SGHRS and CDR2 YFSETQ. V was clipped by 0 bases and J by 8 bases, with 14 bases between them. Here the CDR3 reads CASSLGSTGKGYTF. As DNA, the CDR3 is TGCGCCAGCAGCTTGGGAAGTACAGGGAAGGGCTACACCTTC.

The CDR3 DNA is TGTGCCAGTAGTACCCAGGGGGCTGACAATCAGCCCCAGCATTTT. It codes for CASSTQGADNQPQHF. The chain links TRBV19 to TRBJ1-5; 8 bases agree with TRBD1. Per the germline V gene, CDR1 is LNHDA and CDR2 is SQIVND (reference sequence). The CDR3 has 15 amino acids. The trim removed 4 bases at V and 3 bases at J, leaving 5 bases unmatched.

This clone has only a few counts. This chain joins TRBV7-3 and TRBJ1-1, with D perhaps matching TRBD1 (6 bases). The V gene's germline CDR1 is SGHTA and CDR2 FQGTGA. The CDR3 is 16 amino acids. V gave up 0 bases and J gave up 1 base, with 12 bases separating them. CDR3 in amino acids: CASSLTRQGKNTEAFF. In DNA form, the CDR3 reads TGTGCCAGCAGCTTAACTCGGCAGGGGAAGAACACTGAAGCTTTCTTT.

This rearrangement joins TRBV23-1 to TRBJ1-2, with no clear D. TRBV23-1 is an open reading frame whose function is uncertain. The V gene lost 3 bases and the J gene lost 4 bases, with 6 bases spanning the gap. The CDR3 is made up of 12 amino acids. The CDR3 region is CASSQWAYGYTF. As DNA, the CDR3 is TGCGCCAGCAGTCAGTGGGCCTATGGCTACACCTTC.

This clone is a singleton in its sample. The CDR3 protein is CAGGLAGAYEQYF. The CDR3 DNA is TGTGCCGGAGGACTAGCGGGGGCCTACGAGCAGTACTTC. V and J are TRBV7-9 and TRBJ2-7, with TRBD2 matching over 13 bases. With 11 bases clipped from V and 2 bases from J, the junction kept 3 bases outside the gene matches. This CDR3 spans 13 amino acids. CDR1 and CDR2 (germline): SEHNR, FQNEAQ (reference sequence).